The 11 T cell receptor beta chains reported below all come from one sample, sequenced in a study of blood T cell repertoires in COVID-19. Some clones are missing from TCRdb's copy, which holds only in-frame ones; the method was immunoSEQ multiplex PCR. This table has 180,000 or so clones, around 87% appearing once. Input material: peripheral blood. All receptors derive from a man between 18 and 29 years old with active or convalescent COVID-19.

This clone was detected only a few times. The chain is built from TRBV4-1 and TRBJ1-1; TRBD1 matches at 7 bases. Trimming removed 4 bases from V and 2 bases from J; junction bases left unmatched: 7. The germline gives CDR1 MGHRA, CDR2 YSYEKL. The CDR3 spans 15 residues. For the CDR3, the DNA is TGCGCCAGCAGCCTCAGAAGACAGGGAAACACTGAAGCTTTCTTT. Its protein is CASSLRRQGNTEAFF.

CDR3 sequence reads: CASSLGEGGGYTF. The CDR3 bases are TGTGCCAGCAGCTTAGGCGAGGGAGGAGGCTACACCTTC. This chain links TRBV7-9 with TRBJ1-2; unclear D gene. V lost 1 base to trimming and J lost 8 bases, with 11 bases between them. This CDR3 has 13 residues. CDR1 SEHNR and CDR2 FQNEAQ come from the germline V gene (reference sequence). The full variable domain, completed using reference TRBV7-9 and TRBJ1-2, is DTGVSQNPRHKITKRGQNVTFRCDPISEHNRLYWYRQTLGQGPEFLTYFQNEAQLEKSRLLSDRFSAERPKGSFSTLEIQRTEQGDSAMYLCASSLGEGGGYTFGSGTRLTVV.

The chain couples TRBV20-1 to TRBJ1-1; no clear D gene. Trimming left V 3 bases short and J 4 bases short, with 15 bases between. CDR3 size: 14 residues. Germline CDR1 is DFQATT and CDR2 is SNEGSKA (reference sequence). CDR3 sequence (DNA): TGCAGTGCTAGTGACGGACTACTTGGCACTGAAGCTTTCTTT. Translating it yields CSASDGLLGTEAFF.

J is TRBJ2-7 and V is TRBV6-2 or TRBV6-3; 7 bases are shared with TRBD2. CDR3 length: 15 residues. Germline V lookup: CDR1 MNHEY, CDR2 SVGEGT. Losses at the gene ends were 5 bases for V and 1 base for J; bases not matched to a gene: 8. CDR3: CASSRPGRESYEQYF. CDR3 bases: TGTGCCAGCAGTCGGCCAGGGCGGGAGTCCTACGAGCAGTACTTC.

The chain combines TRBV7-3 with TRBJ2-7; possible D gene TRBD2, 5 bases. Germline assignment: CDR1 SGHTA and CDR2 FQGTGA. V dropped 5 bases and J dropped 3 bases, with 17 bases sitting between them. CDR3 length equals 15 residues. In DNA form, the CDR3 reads TGTGCCAGCAGCACCTATCCGGGTGCGGGCTACGAGCAGTACTTC. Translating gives CASSTYPGAGYEQYF.

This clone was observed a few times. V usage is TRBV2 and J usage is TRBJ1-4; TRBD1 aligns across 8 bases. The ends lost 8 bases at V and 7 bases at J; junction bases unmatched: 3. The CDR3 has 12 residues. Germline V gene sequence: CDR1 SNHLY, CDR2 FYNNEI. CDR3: CASGTGFEKLFF. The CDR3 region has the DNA TGTGCCAGCGGGACAGGTTTTGAAAAACTGTTTTTT.

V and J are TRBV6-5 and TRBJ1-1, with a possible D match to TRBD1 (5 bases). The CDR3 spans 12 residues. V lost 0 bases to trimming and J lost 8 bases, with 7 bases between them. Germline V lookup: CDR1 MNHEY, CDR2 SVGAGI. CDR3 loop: CASSYSNREAFF. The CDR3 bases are TGTGCCAGCAGTTACTCGAACAGGGAAGCTTTCTTT.

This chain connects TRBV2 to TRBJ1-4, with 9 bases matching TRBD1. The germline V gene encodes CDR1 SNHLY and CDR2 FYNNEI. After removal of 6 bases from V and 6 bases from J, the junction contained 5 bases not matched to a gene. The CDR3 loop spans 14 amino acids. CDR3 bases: TGTGCCAGCAGGCCGGGACAGGGCTATGAAAAACTGTTTTTT. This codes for CASRPGQGYEKLFF.

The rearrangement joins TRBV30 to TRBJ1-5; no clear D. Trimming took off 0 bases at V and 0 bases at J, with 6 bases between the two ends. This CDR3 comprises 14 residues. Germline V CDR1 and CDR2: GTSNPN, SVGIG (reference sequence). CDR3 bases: TGTGCCTGGAGTGTACAGAATAGCAATCAGCCCCAGCATTTT. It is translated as CAWSVQNSNQPQHF.

The CDR3 here is CASSPSGGGETQYF. In DNA form, the CDR3 reads TGTGCCAGCAGTCCCTCGGGGGGTGGTGAGACCCAGTACTTC. This chain uses TRBV3-1 (or the pseudogene TRBV3-2) with TRBJ2-5; TRBD2 matches 7 bases. Germline lookup yields CDR1 LGHDT and CDR2 YNNKEL (reference sequence). There are 14 residues in the CDR3. The V and J ends lost 6 bases and 5 bases, in that order; junction bases with no gene match: 9.

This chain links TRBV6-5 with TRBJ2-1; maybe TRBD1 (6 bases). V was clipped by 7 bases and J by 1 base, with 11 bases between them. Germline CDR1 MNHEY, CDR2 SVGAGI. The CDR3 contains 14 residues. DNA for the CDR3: TGTGCCAGCAAAGGGCAGGGGTCCTACAATGAGCAGTTCTTC. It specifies CASKGQGSYNEQFF.